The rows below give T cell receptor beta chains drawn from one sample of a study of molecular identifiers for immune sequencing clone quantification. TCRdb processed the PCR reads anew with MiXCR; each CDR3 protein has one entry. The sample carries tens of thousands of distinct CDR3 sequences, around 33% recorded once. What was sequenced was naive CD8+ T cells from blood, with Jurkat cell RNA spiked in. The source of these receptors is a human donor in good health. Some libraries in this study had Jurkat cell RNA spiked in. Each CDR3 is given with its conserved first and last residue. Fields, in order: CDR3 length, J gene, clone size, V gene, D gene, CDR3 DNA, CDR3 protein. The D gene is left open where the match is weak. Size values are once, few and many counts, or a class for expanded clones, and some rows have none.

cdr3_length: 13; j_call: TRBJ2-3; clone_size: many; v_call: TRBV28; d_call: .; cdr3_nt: TGTGCCAGCAGTAAAGTCAGAGGAGATACGCAGTATTTT; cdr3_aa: CASSKVRGDTQYF
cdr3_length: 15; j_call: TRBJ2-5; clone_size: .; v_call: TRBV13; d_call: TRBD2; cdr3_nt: TGTGCCAGCAGCTCCAGTAGCGGGAGGCGTGAGACCCAGTACTTC; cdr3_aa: CASSSSSGRRETQYF
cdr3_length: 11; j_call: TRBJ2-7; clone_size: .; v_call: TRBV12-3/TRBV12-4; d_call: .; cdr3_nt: TGTGCCAGCAGTCAGCGGTGTGAGCAGTACTTC; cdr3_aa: CASSQRCEQYF
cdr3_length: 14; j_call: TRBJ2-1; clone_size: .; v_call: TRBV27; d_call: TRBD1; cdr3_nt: TGTGCCACCAGACATAGGGGGCGGTACAATGAGCAGTTCTTC; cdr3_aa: CATRHRGRYNEQFF
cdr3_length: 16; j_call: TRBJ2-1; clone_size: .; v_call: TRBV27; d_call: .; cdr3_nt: TGTGCCGGCAGTTTAACTGGCGGGGCCACCTACAATGAGCAGTTCTTC; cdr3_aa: CAGSLTGGATYNEQFF
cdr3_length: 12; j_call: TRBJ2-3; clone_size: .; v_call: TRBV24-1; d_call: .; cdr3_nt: TGTGCCACCAGTGATATCGGGCCTTCTCAGTATTTT; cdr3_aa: CATSDIGPSQYF
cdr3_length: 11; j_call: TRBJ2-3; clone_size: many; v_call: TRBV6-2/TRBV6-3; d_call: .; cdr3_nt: TGTGCCAGCAGTTACGGAGTTACGCAGTATTTT; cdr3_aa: CASSYGVTQYF
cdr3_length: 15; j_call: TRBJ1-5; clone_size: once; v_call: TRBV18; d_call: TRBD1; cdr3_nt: TGTGCCAGCTCACCGAAGGGACAGAGCAATCAGCCCCAGCATTTT; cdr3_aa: CASSPKGQSNQPQHF
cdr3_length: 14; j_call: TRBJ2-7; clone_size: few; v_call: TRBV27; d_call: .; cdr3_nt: TGTGCCAGCAGTCCTCTCAGTTCGGCTCTCGAGCAGTACTTC; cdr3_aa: CASSPLSSALEQYF
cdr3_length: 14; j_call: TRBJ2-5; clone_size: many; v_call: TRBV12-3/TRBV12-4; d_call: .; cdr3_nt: TGTGCCAGCAGTTTAGCGGAACGCCAAGAGACCCAGTACTTC; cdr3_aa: CASSLAERQETQYF
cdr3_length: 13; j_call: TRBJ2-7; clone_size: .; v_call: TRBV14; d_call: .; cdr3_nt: TGTGCCAGCAACCATAACTACATGGGCGAGCAGTACTTC; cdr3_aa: CASNHNYMGEQYF
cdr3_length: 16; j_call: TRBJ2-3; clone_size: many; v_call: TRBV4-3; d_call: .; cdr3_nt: TGCGCCAGCAGCCAAGATACCAGGGCTCGCGCAGATACGCAGTATTTT; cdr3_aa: CASSQDTRARADTQYF
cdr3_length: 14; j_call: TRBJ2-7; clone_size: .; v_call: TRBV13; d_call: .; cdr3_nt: TGTGCCAGCAGCTCCCGGCAGGGTCCCCACGAGCAGTACTTC; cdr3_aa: CASSSRQGPHEQYF
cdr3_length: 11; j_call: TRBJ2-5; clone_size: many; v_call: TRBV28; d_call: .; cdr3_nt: TGTGCCAGCAAAAGTTGGGTGGCCCAGTACTTC; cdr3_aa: CASKSWVAQYF
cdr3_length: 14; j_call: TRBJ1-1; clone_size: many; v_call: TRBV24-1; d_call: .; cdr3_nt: TGTGCCACCAGTAAGACAGGCCTGAACACTGAAGCTTTCTTT; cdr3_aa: CATSKTGLNTEAFF
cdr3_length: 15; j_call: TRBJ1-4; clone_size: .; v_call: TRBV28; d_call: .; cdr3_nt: TGTGCCAGCAGTTTACTCCGGGACAAAAATGAAAAACTGTTTTTT; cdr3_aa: CASSLLRDKNEKLFF
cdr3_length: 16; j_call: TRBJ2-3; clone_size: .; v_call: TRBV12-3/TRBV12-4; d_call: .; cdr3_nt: TGTGCCAGCAGATTTAACCCCAGCGGAGGCACAGATACGCAGTATTTT; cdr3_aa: CASRFNPSGGTDTQYF
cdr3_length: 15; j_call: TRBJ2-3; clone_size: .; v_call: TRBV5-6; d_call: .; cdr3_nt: TGTGCCAGCAGCTTTGGCAGGGTAGTGACAGATTCGCAGTATTTT; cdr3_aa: CASSFGRVVTDSQYF
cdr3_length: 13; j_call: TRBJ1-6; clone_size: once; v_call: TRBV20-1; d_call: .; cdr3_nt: TGCAGTGCCCTAGGGCGGGGGAATGCACCCCTCCTCTTT; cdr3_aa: CSALGRGNAPLLF
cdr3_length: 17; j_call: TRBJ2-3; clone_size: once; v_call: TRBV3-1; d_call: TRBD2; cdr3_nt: TGTGCCAGCAGCCAAGAAGCTAGCGGGATATACACAGATACGCAGTATTTT; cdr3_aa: CASSQEASGIYTDTQYF
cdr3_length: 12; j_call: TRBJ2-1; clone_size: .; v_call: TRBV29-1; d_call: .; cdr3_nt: TGCAGCGCCATACGATCCTACAATGAGCAGTTCTTC; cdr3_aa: CSAIRSYNEQFF
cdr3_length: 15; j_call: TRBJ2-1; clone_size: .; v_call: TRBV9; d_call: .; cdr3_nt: TGTGCCAGCAGCCCCAGGCGCGAGGGCTTGCTTGAGCAGTTCTTC; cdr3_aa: CASSPRREGLLEQFF
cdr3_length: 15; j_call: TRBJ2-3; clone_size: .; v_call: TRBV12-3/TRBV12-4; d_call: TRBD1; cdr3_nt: TGTGCCAGCAGTTCCGGGACAGATAGCACAGATACGCAGTATTTT; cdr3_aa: CASSSGTDSTDTQYF
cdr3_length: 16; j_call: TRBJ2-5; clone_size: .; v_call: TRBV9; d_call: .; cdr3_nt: TGTGCCAGCAGCGTAGACGGACACCCGAGGGGCGAGACCCAGAACTTC; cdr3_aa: CASSVDGHPRGETQNF
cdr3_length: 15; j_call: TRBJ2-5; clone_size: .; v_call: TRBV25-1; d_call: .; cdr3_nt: TGTGCCAGCAGTGAGTGGGCTAGGAGCCAAGAGACCCAGTACTTC; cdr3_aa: CASSEWARSQETQYF
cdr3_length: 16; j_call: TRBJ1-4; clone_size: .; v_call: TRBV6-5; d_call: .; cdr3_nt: TGTGCCAGCAGTTACTCGACGGGGAGGACTAATGAAAAACTGTTTTTT; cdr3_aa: CASSYSTGRTNEKLFF